Listed below are T cell receptor beta chains from one sample, sequenced in a study of technical replicates of blood from a handful of donors. Generated by immunoSEQ multiplex PCR, the TCRdb table keeps only in-frame clones and is missing some. Of 50,000 to 75,000 clones listed, around 93% are singletons. Sequencing was performed on PBMCs. These receptors were collected from a human donor in good health. Some clones in this sample may be carry-over from other donors' samples. CDR3s leave out the opening cysteine and the closing phenylalanine or tryptophan.

V gene	J gene	CDR3 protein
TRBV11-2	TRBJ2-5	ASSFRGDLAGGQETQY
TRBV6-5	TRBJ2-5	ASRSGGLGQETQY
TRBV27	TRBJ2-1	ASSFVGRYNEQF
TRBV5-8	TRBJ2-1	ASTGSSYNEQF
TRBV7-2	TRBJ2-5	ASSLNGRMETQY
TRBV19	TRBJ1-2	ASSSPGQGNYGYT
TRBV7-9	TRBJ2-1	ASSLLTGGINEQF
TRBV7-9	TRBJ2-7	ASSLGGGRVIYEQY
TRBV4-2	TRBJ2-3	ASSQGGAGGTDTQY
TRBV7-9	TRBJ2-7	ASSLSGTRQY
TRBV7-2	TRBJ2-6	AWAYGANVLT
TRBV7-9	TRBJ2-7	ASSLGLTGGYEQY
TRBV7-2	TRBJ2-3	ASSLEEGGAQY
TRBV6-1	TRBJ1-2	ASSVQNNYGYT
TRBV6-5	TRBJ2-3	ASRSTGGIGGNKY
TRBV4-2	TRBJ1-2	ASSQDRVSNYGYT
TRBV4-1	TRBJ2-5	ASSQTSTGTSGQETQY
TRBV5-1	TRBJ2-7	ASSLEDRTYEQY
TRBV12-5	TRBJ1-2	ASGRGINYGYT
TRBV5-6	TRBJ1-4	ASSLAGGWTRGNEKLF
TRBV5-4	TRBJ2-3	ASSFGTSNTDTQY
TRBV28	TRBJ1-1	ASILQGEAF
TRBV11-3	TRBJ2-1	ASSPGVAGGENEQF
TRBV7-9	TRBJ2-7	ASSTTGTSGGDYEQY
TRBV30	TRBJ2-7	AWSSGQGYYEQY
TRBV6-1	TRBJ2-3	ASSERRSPSTDTQY
TRBV5-4	TRBJ2-2	ASSQTGAGAGELF
TRBV7-9	TRBJ2-2	ASSPRVAGNTGELF
TRBV19	TRBJ2-1	ASSSSGINEQF
TRBV7-2	TRBJ2-7	ASSLSLAGGTREQY
TRBV13	TRBJ1-2	ASSLGEGVGYGYT
TRBV4-1	TRBJ1-4	ASSQDPPRLDRGGEKLF
TRBV13	TRBJ2-1	ASSLTSGRVGEQF
TRBV6-5	TRBJ1-1	ASSLGQEAF
TRBV19	TRBJ2-5	ASSARLAVQETQY
TRBV6-6	TRBJ1-1	ASSYPEMNTEAF
TRBV2	TRBJ2-7	ASSVQRGGNEQY
TRBV6-1	TRBJ2-7	ASSEDFREQY
TRBV7-2	TRBJ2-5	ASSPARGTETQY
TRBV21-1	TRBJ2-1	ASSIRYNEQF
TRBV30	TRBJ1-1	AWSRGARAMNTEAF
TRBV7-3	TRBJ2-2	ASAGGSAGELF
TRBV6-1	TRBJ2-4	ASSETGGDSGIAKNIQY
TRBV5-5	TRBJ2-1	ASSFVPSSYNEQF
TRBV11-3	TRBJ2-7	ASSPRRTYEQY
TRBV13	TRBJ2-7	ASTPVDNSYEQY
TRBV5-1	TRBJ2-1	ASSGSGAYNEQF
TRBV2	TRBJ2-7	ANTIRDRPYEQY
TRBV9	TRBJ2-2	ASSVDSYTGELF
TRBV15	TRBJ2-1	ATSRTGTRSYNEQF
TRBV27	TRBJ1-4	ASSFTATNEKLF
TRBV19	TRBJ1-1	ASSPWDSLNTEAF
TRBV30	TRBJ2-7	AWSLTEGYEQY
TRBV7-9	TRBJ2-7	ASSLQSYEQY
TRBV9	TRBJ2-1	ASSVSGNSYNEQF
TRBV7-8	TRBJ2-1	ASSFNINEQF
TRBV7-9	TRBJ2-3	ASSERQGWADTQY
TRBV7-9	TRBJ2-3	ASSLHSGTQY